The rows below give T cell receptor beta chains drawn from one sample of a study of blood T cell repertoires in COVID-19. Sequencing was performed with immunoSEQ multiplex PCR; in TCRdb, only in-frame clones are kept and a portion is missing. The sample gives some 250,000 clones, roughly nine tenths of which show up once; 1.2% is in the top ten. Sequencing was performed on PBMCs or T cells enriched from blood (not recorded which). All receptors derive from a human donor in a cohort exposed to, infected with or recovered from COVID-19 (not recorded which). The donor label of this sample is uncertain. CDR3s include the opening cysteine and the closing phenylalanine or tryptophan. A D gene is named only where the DNA matches it firmly. Rows may omit the clone size; those that give it use once, few, many or a size class.

clone size	V gene	J gene	D gene	CDR3 DNA	CDR3 protein
.	TRBV7-9	TRBJ2-3	TRBD1	TGTGCCAGCAGCTTAGTAGTTACTACAGGGGTGGCAGATACGCAGTATTTT	CASSLVVTTGVADTQYF
once	TRBV7-9	TRBJ1-2	TRBD1	TGTGCCAGCAGCTTTGGACAGGGAAGCTATGGCTACACCTTC	CASSFGQGSYGYTF
once	TRBV7-9	TRBJ1-1	.	TGTGCCAGCGGACCGGGACAATTCAACACTGAAGCTTTCTTT	CASGPGQFNTEAFF
.	TRBV3-1/TRBV3-2	TRBJ1-1	TRBD1	TGTGCCAGCAGACTTCGTGGGGACAGGGGCACTGAAGCTTTCTTT	CASRLRGDRGTEAFF
.	TRBV3-1/TRBV3-2	TRBJ1-3	.	TGTGCCAGCAGCCAAACAGGGACTGGAAACACCATATATTTT	CASSQTGTGNTIYF
.	TRBV9	TRBJ1-1	.	TGTGCCAGCAGCGTAGGAATAGGGGGAATTAGGGCTTTCTTT	CASSVGIGGIRAFF
.	TRBV7-9	TRBJ2-5	TRBD2	TGTGCCAGCAGCTCGGGGACTAGGGGCCTAGAGACCCAGTACTTC	CASSSGTRGLETQYF
.	TRBV5-6	TRBJ2-7	.	TGTGCCAGCCAGAGGGCCCCATCTCAGGACGAGCAGTACTTC	CASQRAPSQDEQYF
.	TRBV6-5	TRBJ2-3	.	TGTGCCAGCACAGGGCGCACAGATACGCAGTATTTT	CASTGRTDTQYF
once	TRBV6-5	TRBJ1-2	TRBD1	TGTGCCAGCAGCACGGACAGGACGGTCTATGGCTACACCTTC	CASSTDRTVYGYTF